These 28 T cell receptor beta chains share one sample of origin, sequenced in a study of blood T cell repertoires in COVID-19. The protocol was immunoSEQ multiplex PCR, while the TCRdb copy is restricted to in-frame clones and leaves out a portion. The sample contains 95,000 to 120,000 clones, 70% to 90% of which appear only once. The sequencing sample was made of peripheral blood. All receptors come from a woman between 45 and 60 years old with acute or convalescent COVID-19.

This chain uses TRBV6-1 with TRBJ1-2; tentatively, D is TRBD1 (5 bases). The length of the CDR3 is 13 residues. Germline V gene lookup returns CDR1 MNHNS and CDR2 SASEGT. Trimming removed 1 base from V and 6 bases from J, with 9 bases in between. CDR3 nucleotide sequence: TGTGCCAGCAGTGAAGGGGGCGGGGATGGCTACACCTTC. It encodes CASSEGGGDGYTF.

This clone occurred a few times. CDR3 DNA: TGTGCCAGCAGCCAATCTCTAGGTAGCTACACCTTC. Protein sequence: CASSQSLGSYTF. The J gene is TRBJ1-2, the V gene TRBV7-9; D is unclear. The V gene's germline CDR1 is SEHNR and CDR2 FQNEAQ (reference sequence). This CDR3 contains 12 residues. Trimming shortened V by 5 bases and J by 9 bases, and 13 bases separated the two germline ends.

The J gene is TRBJ2-5, the V gene TRBV6-6; TRBD2 matches at 7 bases. The CDR3 sequence is 14 residues long. The V gene end was trimmed by 2 bases and the J gene end by 4 bases; junction bases not matched to a gene: 4. Germline V CDR1 and CDR2: MNHNY, SVGAGI (reference sequence). The CDR3 DNA follows: TGTGCCAGCAGTTACCCCGGGGGGACAGAGACCCAGTACTTC. Translated: CASSYPGGTETQYF.

The chain joins TRBV6-4 to TRBJ1-6, with unresolved D. V dropped 6 bases and J dropped 9 bases, with 12 bases sitting between them. The CDR3 spans 13 residues. Per the germline V gene, CDR1 is MRHNA and CDR2 is SNTAGT. The DNA for the CDR3 is TGTGCCAGCAGCGCGGAAGAGGCTTCACCCCTCCACTTT. Translation gives CASSAEEASPLHF.

This chain connects TRBV13 to TRBJ1-2, with no clear D. CDR1 is PRHDT and CDR2 is FYEKMQ in the germline V gene (reference sequence). The CDR3 spans 14 residues. V lost 3 bases, J lost 4 bases, and 12 bases lay in between. CDR3 region: CASSFERAGYGYTF. As DNA, the CDR3 is TGTGCCAGCAGCTTCGAGCGGGCGGGCTATGGCTACACCTTC. Based on the CDR3 plus reference TRBV13 and TRBJ1-2, the full variable domain is AAGVIQSPRHLIKEKRETATLKCYPIPRHDTVYWYQQGPGQDPQFLISFYEKMQSDKGSIPDRFSAQQFSDYHSELNMSSLELGDSALYFCASSFERAGYGYTFGSGTRLTVV.

The chain joins TRBV4-1 to TRBJ2-3; 8 bases fit TRBD1. CDR1 is MGHRA and CDR2 is YSYEKL in the germline V gene. This CDR3 spans 14 amino acids. V lost 4 bases to trimming and J lost 1 base; unmatched junction nucleotides: 1. The CDR3 spells CASSLDRGTDTQYF. CDR3 DNA: TGCGCCAGCAGCCTGGACAGGGGCACAGATACGCAGTATTTT.

The chain is built from TRBV28 and TRBJ1-4; 8 nucleotides align to TRBD1. The germline V gene encodes CDR1 MDHEN and CDR2 SYDVKM. The CDR3 is made up of 14 amino acids. With 9 bases clipped from V and 7 bases from J, the junction kept 10 bases outside the gene matches. The CDR3 sequence is CASRTGGRSEKLFF. In DNA form, the CDR3 reads TGTGCCAGTAGAACAGGGGGGCGTAGTGAAAAACTGTTTTTT.

This chain connects TRBV6-5 to TRBJ1-1, with D unclear. This CDR3 has 14 residues. Germline V gives CDR1 MNHEY, CDR2 SVGAGI. V dropped 7 bases and J dropped 0 bases, with 12 bases sitting between them. Here the CDR3 reads CASISDTLNTEAFF. The CDR3 bases are TGTGCCAGCATCTCCGACACCCTGAACACTGAAGCTTTCTTT.

V usage is TRBV4-1 and J usage is TRBJ1-1; 8 bases align to TRBD1. Germline V gives CDR1 MGHRA, CDR2 YSYEKL. V trimming: 1 base; J trimming: 2 bases; junction bases outside the gene matches: 3. The CDR3 sequence is 15 residues long. The CDR3 nucleotides are TGCGCCAGCAGCCAAGCGGACAGGGTAAACACTGAAGCTTTCTTT. This encodes CASSQADRVNTEAFF.

The chain combines TRBV24-1 with TRBJ2-1, with TRBD1 identical over 12 bases. J gave up 8 bases and V 4 bases, and 8 bases lay outside the gene matches. CDR3 size: 16 residues. The germline gives CDR1 KGHDR, CDR2 SFDVKD. The CDR3 region is CATSDPGTGGLDEQFF. The CDR3 nucleotides are TGTGCCACCAGTGACCCCGGGACAGGGGGCCTGGATGAGCAGTTCTTC.

The chain combines TRBV30 with TRBJ1-1, with 7 bases lining up with TRBD1. The J segment lost 0 bases and the V segment lost 4 bases, leaving 5 bases of the junction unmatched. The CDR3 spans 14 residues. CDR1 GTSNPN and CDR2 SVGIG come from the germline V gene (reference sequence). The CDR3 DNA is TGTGCCTGGACTACAGGGGATGTGAACACTGAAGCTTTCTTT. It encodes CAWTTGDVNTEAFF.

The chain carries TRBV30 and TRBJ1-1; D uncertain. Trimming stripped 3 bases from V and 1 base from J, with 9 bases between. In germline, CDR1 is GTSNPN, CDR2 SVGIG (reference sequence). CDR3 size: 13 residues. CDR3 bases: TGTGCCTGGAGCCTCACGAGGAACACTGAAGCTTTCTTT. Encoded protein: CAWSLTRNTEAFF.

This clone has a single count. Here the CDR3 DNA reads TGTGCCAGCACTGTGGGTCCAGGCATGAACACTGAAGCTTTCTTT. It yields the protein CASTVGPGMNTEAFF. The chain uses TRBV2 and TRBJ1-1; D is undetermined. V dropped 7 bases and J dropped 0 bases, with 15 bases sitting between them. The length of the CDR3 is 15 residues. Germline V gives CDR1 SNHLY, CDR2 FYNNEI.

The chain uses TRBV3-1 (or the pseudogene TRBV3-2) and TRBJ1-2, with D unresolved. V gave up 5 bases and J gave up 5 bases, with 15 bases separating them. CDR1 is LGHDT and CDR2 is YNNKEL in the germline V gene (reference sequence). The CDR3 is 14 residues long. CDR3 nucleotides: TGTGCCAGCAGCACTCCCTCGGGAGGGTATGGCTACACCTTC. Translating gives CASSTPSGGYGYTF.

This chain connects TRBV2 to TRBJ2-7, with D hard to call. V lost 7 bases and J lost 0, with 10 bases in between. Germline lookup yields CDR1 SNHLY and CDR2 FYNNEI. This CDR3 contains 13 residues. CDR3 in amino acids: CASNRRSSYEQYF. CDR3 DNA sequence: TGTGCCAGCAACCGAAGGAGCTCCTACGAGCAGTACTTC.

The rearrangement joins TRBV18 to TRBJ1-1; D might be TRBD1 (5 bases). Trimming removed 3 bases from V and 6 bases from J, with 11 bases in between. The CDR3 is made up of 13 amino acids. Germline V lookup: CDR1 KGHSH, CDR2 LQKENI. The CDR3 DNA reads as TGTGCCAGCTCACCGGAGGGGAGGGCTGAAGCTTTCTTT. This encodes CASSPEGRAEAFF.

The rearrangement links TRBV7-9 to TRBJ1-2; TRBD1 aligns across 8 bases. The trim removed 1 base at V and 5 bases at J, leaving 9 bases unmatched. Germline CDR1 is SEHNR and CDR2 is FQNEAQ (reference sequence). CDR3 length: 16 amino acids. CDR3 region: CASSLEGGTGFYGYTF. The CDR3 DNA sequence: TGTGCCAGCAGCTTAGAAGGAGGGACAGGTTTTTATGGCTACACCTTC.

The chain is built from TRBV7-9 and TRBJ1-2; 9 bases map to TRBD1. V gave up 5 bases and J gave up 6 bases; unmatched junction bases: 7. There are 14 residues in the CDR3. Germline CDR1 and CDR2: SEHNR and FQNEAQ (reference sequence). The CDR3 region has the DNA TGTGCCAGCAGCCTGACAGGGGGGAGAGATGGCTACACCTTC. Translation gives CASSLTGGRDGYTF.

V gene TRBV25-1 combines with J gene TRBJ1-2; D is undetermined. CDR3 size: 17 residues. CDR1 is MGHDK and CDR2 is SYGVNS in the germline V gene. The V gene lost 4 bases and the J gene lost 8 bases, with 26 bases spanning the gap. As DNA, the CDR3 is TGTGCCAGCAGTGGCCGCAAGCCCAACACGGAGGGTGACGGCTACACCTTC. This sequence encodes CASSGRKPNTEGDGYTF.

The rearrangement links TRBV19 to TRBJ2-5; 8 nucleotides agree with TRBD2. The CDR3 contains 14 residues. From germline, CDR1 is LNHDA and CDR2 SQIVND (reference sequence). V gave up 5 bases and J gave up 9 bases; unmatched junction bases: 11. This CDR3 reads CASSPGGPNEAQYF. The DNA of the CDR3 is TGTGCCAGTAGTCCGGGAGGGCCTAATGAGGCCCAGTACTTC.

The chain carries TRBV6-1 and TRBJ2-7; D call uncertain. The germline V and J ends were trimmed by 1 base and 3 bases, with 7 bases remaining between them. Germline V gene sequence: CDR1 MNHNS, CDR2 SASEGT. The CDR3 loop spans 13 amino acids. As DNA, the CDR3 is TGTGCCAGCAGTGAAGATGGCAGCTACGAGCAGTACTTC. Amino acids: CASSEDGSYEQYF.

The CDR3 DNA is TGCAGCGTTTTCCAAGGGGGAGAGCAGTTCTTC. This sequence encodes CSVFQGGEQFF. This chain links TRBV29-1 with TRBJ2-1, with TRBD1 as a possible D gene (6 bases). Trimming took 5 bases from V and 10 from J, leaving 12 bases between them. The CDR3 runs to 11 residues. CDR1 SQVTM and CDR2 ANQGSEA come from the germline V gene.

The V gene is TRBV6-5, the J gene TRBJ1-4; D is perhaps TRBD1 (5 bases). The V gene's germline CDR1 is MNHEY and CDR2 SVGAGI. Trimming took 6 bases from V and 12 from J, leaving 20 bases between them. CDR3 length: 14 amino acids. The CDR3 DNA follows: TGTGCCAGCAGCCAGGGTTGGGCCCACACGGAACTGTTTTTT. Its protein is CASSQGWAHTELFF.

The gene calls are TRBV14 and TRBJ2-7, with 10 bases that match TRBD1. This CDR3 contains 14 residues. With V trimmed by 5 bases and J by 2 bases, 3 bases remained unmatched. The germline gives CDR1 SGHDN, CDR2 FVKESK. The CDR3 coding sequence is TGTGCCAGCAGCTCCGGGACAGGGGCCTACGAGCAGTACTTC. This codes for CASSSGTGAYEQYF.

The chain recombines TRBV28 with TRBJ2-7; D ambiguous. Trimming took off 2 bases at V and 4 bases at J, with 6 bases between the two ends. CDR1 and CDR2 from the germline V gene are MDHEN and SYDVKM. The length of the CDR3 is 12 residues. The CDR3 nucleotides read TGTGCCAGCAGTTTAGCCGGGTACGAGCAGTACTTC. This translates into CASSLAGYEQYF.

This clone was recorded a few times. V usage is TRBV25-1 and J usage is TRBJ1-4, with no clear D. V lost 6 bases and J lost 7, with 6 bases in between. CDR1 is MGHDK, CDR2 SYGVNS, per germline. This CDR3 region has 11 residues. The CDR3 sequence: CASRSVEKLFF. CDR3 DNA: TGTGCCAGCAGATCCGTTGAAAAACTGTTTTTT.

The rearrangement links TRBV7-3 to TRBJ2-2, with D perhaps TRBD2 (5 bases). Per germline, CDR1 SGHTA and CDR2 FQGTGA. The V end was cut by 7 bases, the J end by 5 bases, with 11 bases between. The CDR3 sequence is 13 residues long. The CDR3 sequence: CASTISGTGELFF. CDR3 in DNA: TGTGCCAGCACCATCTCGGGAACCGGGGAGCTGTTTTTT.

The chain combines TRBV7-6 with TRBJ1-6; D may be TRBD1 (5 bases). Germline assignment: CDR1 SGHVS and CDR2 FNYEAQ. This CDR3 is 14 amino acids long. V was cut by 2 bases and J by 3 bases, with 5 bases left in between. The DNA for the CDR3 is TGTGCCAGCAGCTTAAGGGGCTATAATTCACCCCTCCACTTT. Its translation: CASSLRGYNSPLHF.